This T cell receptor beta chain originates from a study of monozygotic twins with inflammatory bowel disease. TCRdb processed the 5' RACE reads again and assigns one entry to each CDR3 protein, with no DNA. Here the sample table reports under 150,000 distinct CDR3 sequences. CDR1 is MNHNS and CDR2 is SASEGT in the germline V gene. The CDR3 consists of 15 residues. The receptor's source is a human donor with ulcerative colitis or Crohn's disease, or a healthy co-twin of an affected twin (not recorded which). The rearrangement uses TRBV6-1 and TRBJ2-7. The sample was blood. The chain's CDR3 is CASSEAGQGTYEQYF.